The text below deals with one T cell receptor (beta chain). Its antigen is not yet known. One base away there is no much larger clone; base qualities are not given. Ends trimmed: V by 1 base, J by 6 bases; bases unmatched to a gene: 17. As encoded in the germline V gene, CDR1 is SGHRS while CDR2 is YFSETQ. The CDR3 runs 18 amino acids, cysteine and phenylalanine included. Here the CDR3 DNA is all that survives: 54 bases in frame from base 1. Libraries were made using the immunoSEQ multiplex PCR assay. For most patients, high-throughput TCR-beta CDR3 sequencing of genomic DNA was performed by Adaptive Biotechnologies. The original methods were these. TCR sequencing data for 18 patients were retrieved from Adaptive's ImmunoSEQ software; three other patients were processed with MiXCR and VDJtools. Because the origin of CDR3 nucleotide sequences shared between donor and recipient could not be assigned, those sequences were removed. To be classed as alloreactive, a clone needed at least 2-fold expansion over unstimulated cells and a minimum CFSE-low frequency of 0.002% (template counts) or 0.001% (read counts). A clone was considered mappable if detected in the sequenced pre-transplant spleen, lymph node, or MLR CFSE-low populations of the donor or recipient. Cumulative frequency of alloreactive clones was calculated as a percentage of all sequences weighted by copy number. TCRdb's version of the immuneACCESS table is confined to in-frame rearrangements and falls short of the full clone set. An unresolved V gene accounts for under half of the shortfall where checked; the remainder is of unknown origin. V, J and clone size are taken as reported in that table, and D and trimming were inferred from the DNA itself. The sample contains about 46,000 clones, approximately 95% of them found a single time. In total, the top ten clones hold 4.5% to 7.5% of the sample.

Blood samples were collected up to 4 times in the first month after transplant and then at least monthly when available. The sample originates from a study of graft-versus-host responses after intestinal transplantation (dated by TCRdb to about 2021). Study-wide context: Multivisceral, liver-intestinal, or isolated intestinal transplants were received by the recipients. Anti-thymocyte globulin induction was given to all recipients, followed by maintenance tacrolimus and steroids for two to four years. After intestinal transplantation, graft-versus-host and host-versus-graft alloreactive T cell clones in the graft, circulation and bone marrow were tracked using bulk TCR-beta CDR3 sequencing. To identify alloreactive clones, pre-transplant mixed lymphocyte reaction products were sequenced and compared with unstimulated pre-transplant donor and recipient T cells. The cohort enrolled roughly 25 intestinal transplant recipients including one retransplant, and 3 patients lacking pretransplant specimens were excluded. Donor T cell macrochimerism was defined as a peak of at least 4% donor T cells among recipient peripheral blood mononuclear cells. Rather than going through the commercial service, samples from a few later patients were sequenced in-house on an Illumina MiSeq and processed with MiXCR.

Summary of the overall study and its limitations: GvH clones were detected in recipient bone marrow, and some appeared earlier in ileal mucosa or blood, consistent with an intestinal mucosal origin. High GvH to HvG T cell clonal ratios were observed in the allografts of patients with donor T cell macrochimerism. Early after transplant, peak levels of circulating GvH clones were found to be associated with declines in HvG clones. The conclusions were limited by the relatively low number and heterogeneity of the intestinal transplant patients.

The origin of this receptor is a human patient who received an intestinal transplant, so some T cells may come from the graft donor. The chain uses TRBV5-1 and TRBJ2-7; TRBD1 lines up with 9 middle nucleotides. Here the sequenced sample was PBMCs, taken around 27 months after a first intestinal transplant, on the day of a second. The nucleotide sequence reads as follows: TGCGCCAGCAGCTTGACGGGACAGGGTAAAGGGGGAACTGGCGAGCAGTACTTC. This translates into CASSLTGQGKGGTGEQYF.